A selection of T cell receptor beta chains follows, all from one sample in a study of T cell repertoires in cytomegalovirus infection. In TCRdb, the reads were re-called with MiXCR into one record per CDR3 protein. The sample includes around 900,000 distinct CDR3 sequences, around 30% of them seen just once. For these TCRs, the target antigens are not known. This specimen was cultured CD8+ T cells from PBMCs, taken from culture after CMV antigen stimulation. The receptors derive from a human donor in good health (CMV status not recorded). Some clones in this sample may be carry-over from other donors' samples. The conserved cysteine and the conserved F or W are not part of the CDR3 here. A row's size may be missing; if present it is once, few, many or a size class.

v_gene: TRBV7-9
j_gene: TRBJ2-2
abundance: few
CDR3aa: ASRPGQGIGELF

v_gene: TRBV7-9
j_gene: TRBJ1-3
abundance: .
CDR3aa: ASSLDIRDTIY

v_gene: TRBV7-2
j_gene: TRBJ2-3
abundance: many
CDR3aa: ASSSPTSGTNTQY

v_gene: TRBV27
j_gene: TRBJ1-4
abundance: few
CDR3aa: ASSFVGAGEKLF

v_gene: TRBV7-6
j_gene: TRBJ2-1
abundance: many
CDR3aa: ASSLSSGDNEQF

v_gene: TRBV7-9
j_gene: TRBJ1-5
abundance: .
CDR3aa: ASSLVQGDRERIKQPQH

v_gene: TRBV4-3
j_gene: TRBJ2-7
abundance: .
CDR3aa: ASSPKGDSAYEQY

v_gene: TRBV6-5
j_gene: TRBJ2-1
abundance: few
CDR3aa: ASSYSTFEISTSGGENEQF

v_gene: TRBV7-3
j_gene: TRBJ2-3
abundance: .
CDR3aa: ASSLTPIRTDTQY

v_gene: TRBV10-3
j_gene: TRBJ1-1
abundance: .
CDR3aa: ATEREDTEAF

v_gene: TRBV20-1
j_gene: TRBJ1-5
abundance: .
CDR3aa: SADGPDRSNQPQH

v_gene: TRBV24-1
j_gene: TRBJ1-5
abundance: .
CDR3aa: ATSSVGDQPQH

v_gene: TRBV12-3/TRBV12-4
j_gene: TRBJ1-1
abundance: .
CDR3aa: ASSWGPQTEAF

v_gene: TRBV2
j_gene: TRBJ1-2
abundance: .
CDR3aa: ASSGGQGANYGYT

v_gene: TRBV5-1
j_gene: TRBJ2-2
abundance: once
CDR3aa: AITGDTGELF

v_gene: TRBV20-1
j_gene: TRBJ1-2
abundance: .
CDR3aa: SARETVSNYGYT

v_gene: TRBV6-6
j_gene: TRBJ1-2
abundance: few
CDR3aa: ASSYLIGKADYGYT

v_gene: TRBV6-6
j_gene: TRBJ2-5
abundance: few
CDR3aa: ASSYSRLPEQGKETQY

v_gene: TRBV18
j_gene: TRBJ1-4
abundance: .
CDR3aa: ASSPGDRRNEKLF

v_gene: TRBV9
j_gene: TRBJ2-1
abundance: few
CDR3aa: ASSVRGPFDEQF

v_gene: TRBV10-3
j_gene: TRBJ1-3
abundance: once
CDR3aa: AIVDGRSGNTIY

v_gene: TRBV4-1
j_gene: TRBJ2-5
abundance: .
CDR3aa: ASSQEDRKTQY

v_gene: TRBV5-5
j_gene: TRBJ2-3
abundance: few
CDR3aa: ASSPVPGLFSHTDTQY